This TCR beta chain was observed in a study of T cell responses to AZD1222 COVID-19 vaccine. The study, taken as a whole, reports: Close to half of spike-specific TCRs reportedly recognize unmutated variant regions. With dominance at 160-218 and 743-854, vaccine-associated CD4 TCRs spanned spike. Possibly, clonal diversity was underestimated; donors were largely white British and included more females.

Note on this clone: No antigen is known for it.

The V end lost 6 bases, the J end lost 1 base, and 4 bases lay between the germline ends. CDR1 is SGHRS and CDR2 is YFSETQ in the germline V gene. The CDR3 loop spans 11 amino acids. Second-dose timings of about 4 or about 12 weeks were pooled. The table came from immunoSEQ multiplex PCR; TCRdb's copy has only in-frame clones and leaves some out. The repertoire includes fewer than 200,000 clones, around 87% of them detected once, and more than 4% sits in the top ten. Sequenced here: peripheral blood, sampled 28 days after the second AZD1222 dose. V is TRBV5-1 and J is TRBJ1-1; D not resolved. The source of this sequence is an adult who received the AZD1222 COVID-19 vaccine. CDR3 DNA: TGCGCCAGCATGGGGAACACTGAAGCTTTCTTT. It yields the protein CASMGNTEAFF.